Below, 21 T cell receptor beta chains from the same sample are listed, as sequenced in a study of T cells after yellow fever vaccination. TCRdb re-called the 5' RACE reads through MiXCR, storing one row per CDR3 protein. In the table there are about 320,000 distinct CDR3 sequences, roughly 4.3% of which are singletons. This specimen was PBMCs, taken 15 days after the yellow fever booster vaccination. These receptors were obtained from a man aged 18 to 30 who received the YFV17D yellow fever vaccine.

This clonotype was picked up a small number of times. The V gene is TRBV30, the J gene TRBJ2-7, with 7 bases fitting TRBD2. Germline CDR1 GTSNPN, CDR2 SVGIG (reference sequence). Germline trimming cut 1 base from V and 6 bases from J; bases unmatched to any gene: 12. The CDR3 covers 15 residues. This chain's CDR3 is CAWSEMGLFPIEQYF. Written as DNA, the CDR3 is TGTGCCTGGAGTGAGATGGGACTATTTCCAATCGAGCAGTACTTC. The complete variable domain, with remaining parts taken from reference TRBV30 and TRBJ2-7, reads SQTIHQWPATLVQPVGSPLSLECTVEGTSNPNLYWYRQAAGRGLQLLFYSVGIGQISSEVPQNLSASRPQDRQFILSSKKLLLSDSGFYLCAWSEMGLFPIEQYFGPGTRLTVT.

The V call is TRBV29-1, the J call TRBJ1-2; 7 nucleotides align to TRBD1. Germline trimming cut 6 bases from V and 5 bases from J; bases unmatched to any gene: 6. Per the germline V gene, CDR1 is SQVTM and CDR2 is ANQGSEA. The CDR3 runs 12 residues. This CDR3 reads CSVTGTVYGYTF. CDR3 bases: TGCAGCGTCACGGGGACAGTTTATGGCTACACCTTC.

This clonotype has only a few counts. This chain joins TRBV25-1 and TRBJ2-1; a possible D gene is TRBD1 (6 bases). The germline V and J ends were trimmed by 4 bases and 5 bases, with 15 bases remaining between them. Germline CDR1 and CDR2: MGHDK and SYGVNS. This CDR3 region has 15 residues. In DNA form, the CDR3 reads TGTGCCAGCAGTGGGTATGGACAGATCCACAATGAGCAGTTCTTC. Translation: CASSGYGQIHNEQFF.

About this clonotype: This may be a read error: a much more frequent sequence differs by one nucleotide. The chain combines TRBV7-8 with TRBJ2-1; tentatively, D is TRBD2 (5 bases). Germline-derived CDR1 and CDR2 are SGHVS and FQNEAQ. V was pared by 1 base and J by 9 bases, with 16 bases between. This CDR3 has 15 residues. The chain's CDR3 is CASSLGRTSWAEQFF. CDR3 in DNA: TGTGCCAGCAGCTTAGGCAGGACTTCATGGGCTGAGCAGTTCTTC.

V is TRBV10-3 and J is TRBJ2-3; 7 bases agree with TRBD2. Trimming took 4 bases from V and 7 from J; bases not matched to a gene: 11. The germline CDR1 and CDR2 sequences are ENHRY and SYGVKD. This CDR3 contains 15 residues. The DNA for the CDR3 is TGTGCCATCAGTGGATTTTTCGGGGGGTCAAATACGCAGTATTTT. Protein sequence: CAISGFFGGSNTQYF.

This clonotype has only a few counts. The chain recombines TRBV12-5 with TRBJ1-2; 7 bases are a match to TRBD1. The CDR3 has 12 amino acids. The germline CDR1 and CDR2 sequences are LGHNT and FRNRAP. Germline trimming cut 6 bases from V and 13 bases from J; bases unmatched to any gene: 11. The CDR3 nucleotides read TGTGCTAGTGGCGAAACGACAGGGTACCGCACCTTC. Its protein product is CASGETTGYRTF.

This clonotype was found many times. The chain carries TRBV20-1 and TRBJ1-5, with D unresolved. This CDR3 spans 11 amino acids. Trimming removed 3 bases from V and 4 bases from J, with 4 bases in between. CDR1 and CDR2 (germline): DFQATT, SNEGSKA (reference sequence). CDR3 amino acids: CSASKNQPQHF. In DNA, the CDR3 is TGCAGTGCTAGCAAGAATCAGCCCCAGCATTTT.

This chain uses TRBV20-1 with TRBJ2-3, with D possibly being TRBD2 (7 bases). Deletions cut 3 bases from V and 2 bases from J, with 18 bases between. The CDR3 is 16 residues long. Germline CDR1 DFQATT, CDR2 SNEGSKA (reference sequence). CDR3 nucleotides: TGCAGTGCTAGCGGGGGGCCTTACCGTTACACAGATACGCAGTATTTT. It is translated as CSASGGPYRYTDTQYF.

In this sample, this clonotype turned up many times. The chain links TRBV29-1 to TRBJ1-1; D call uncertain. Trimming removed 4 bases from V and 1 base from J, with 10 bases in between. In germline, CDR1 is SQVTM, CDR2 ANQGSEA. The CDR3 spans 13 residues. Written as DNA, the CDR3 is TGCAGCGTTGTGCACAGTACGAACACTGAAGCTTTCTTT. This codes for CSVVHSTNTEAFF.

The chain joins TRBV7-9 to TRBJ2-2, with a possible D match to TRBD1 (5 bases). The V gene lost 4 bases and the J gene lost 11 bases, with 11 bases spanning the gap. The CDR3 loop spans 12 amino acids. Germline-derived CDR1 and CDR2 are SEHNR and FQNEAQ (reference sequence). The CDR3, as DNA: TGTGCCAGCAGCTCTCCAGGGTCCGAGCTGTTTTTT. Protein: CASSSPGSELFF.

This clonotype was recorded many times. This rearrangement joins TRBV6-5 to TRBJ1-6, with D uncertain. CDR3 size: 16 residues. Germline values: CDR1 MNHEY, CDR2 SVGAGI. Trimming pared 3 bases from V and 0 bases from J, leaving 9 bases between. CDR3: CASSYRPDSYNSPLHF. DNA of the CDR3: TGTGCCAGCAGTTATAGACCCGACTCCTATAATTCACCCCTCCACTTT.

This clonotype has just a few counts. The chain links TRBV5-1 to TRBJ2-3; unclear D gene. Germline lookup yields CDR1 SGHRS and CDR2 YFSETQ. Trimming stripped 0 bases from V and 0 bases from J, with 14 bases between. The CDR3 extends over 17 amino acids. The CDR3 region is CASSLVPPATSTDTQYF. For the CDR3, the DNA is TGCGCCAGCAGCTTGGTCCCACCAGCGACCAGCACAGATACGCAGTATTTT. Combining the CDR3 with reference TRBV5-1 and TRBJ2-3 gives the whole variable domain KAGVTQTPRYLIKTRGQQVTLSCSPISGHRSVSWYQQTPGQGLQFLFEYFSETQRNKGNFPGRFSGRQFSNSRSEMNVSTLELGDSALYLCASSLVPPATSTDTQYFGPGTRLTVL.

This clonotype has a count of ten or more. This chain uses TRBV5-6 with TRBJ2-2; the D gene is possibly TRBD2 (6 bases). The CDR3 length is 16 residues. CDR1 SGHDT and CDR2 YYEEEE come from the germline V gene. Trimming removed 3 bases at V and 4 bases at J, with 16 bases between. CDR3 bases: TGTGCCAGCAGCTGGGGGTCGGCGGGGACCACCGGGGAGCTGTTTTTT. Translated, it gives CASSWGSAGTTGELFF. Full variable domain (missing parts from reference TRBV5-6 and TRBJ2-2): DAGVTQSPTHLIKTRGQQVTLRCSPKSGHDTVSWYQQALGQGPQFIFQYYEEEERQRGNFPDRFSGHQFPNYSSELNVNALLLGDSALYLCASSWGSAGTTGELFFGEGSRLTVL.

The gene calls are TRBV12-3 or TRBV12-4 and TRBJ2-2; D is undetermined. The V end was cut by 2 bases, the J end by 2 bases, with 9 bases between. The CDR3 has 15 residues. The CDR3 is CASSLSFGNTGELFF. The DNA for the CDR3 is TGTGCCAGCAGTTTAAGTTTCGGTAACACCGGGGAGCTGTTTTTT.

This clonotype has at least ten counts. This chain links TRBV6-5 with TRBJ1-6, with D unclear. The germline gives CDR1 MNHEY, CDR2 SVGAGI. V shed 8 bases and J shed 3 bases, with 14 bases lying between them. This CDR3 has 15 amino acids. CDR3 DNA: TGTGCCAGCGCCAGAGTCTCCGACTATAATTCACCCCTCCACTTT. This gives the protein CASARVSDYNSPLHF.

This clonotype was detected only a few times. The chain links TRBV6-1 to TRBJ1-1; no clear D. CDR1 MNHNS and CDR2 SASEGT come from the germline V gene. V was pared by 6 bases and J by 6 bases, with 26 bases between. The CDR3 is made up of 17 amino acids. The CDR3 coding sequence is TGTGCCAGCAGGCCGGCCTTTGTACGGGCCTGGGTTCCTGAAGCTTTCTTT. Protein: CASRPAFVRAWVPEAFF.

A few counts support this clonotype. The V gene is TRBV6-5, the J gene TRBJ1-1; D is possibly TRBD1 (6 bases). Looked up from germline, CDR1 is MNHEY and CDR2 is SVGAGI. This CDR3 contains 13 residues. With 8 bases removed from V and 4 bases from J, the gap between germline ends came to 14 bases. The CDR3 nucleotides are TGTGCCAGCGGGCGGGGGCCGAGCACTGAAGCTTTCTTT. Its translation is CASGRGPSTEAFF.

At least ten counts were recorded for this clonotype. The chain couples TRBV5-5 to TRBJ2-7; D possibly uses TRBD1 or TRBD2 (5 bases each). The V gene's germline CDR1 is SGHKS and CDR2 YYEKEE (reference sequence). This CDR3 region has 14 residues. V was shortened by 4 bases and J by 1 base, with 12 bases between the two germline ends. The CDR3 DNA sequence: TGTGCCAGCAGCAAGGGACGGAATTCCTACGAGCAGTACGTC. The encoded protein is CASSKGRNSYEQYV.

Many counts were recorded for this clonotype. The V and J genes are TRBV4-2 and TRBJ1-2; D is unclear. The germline V and J ends were trimmed by 1 base and 8 bases, with 14 bases remaining between them. Germline V lookup: CDR1 LGHNA, CDR2 YNFKEQ. The CDR3 has 14 amino acids. Written as DNA, the CDR3 is TGTGCCAGCAGCCAAGGCTTCGACACGGGGGGCTACACCTTC. Translated: CASSQGFDTGGYTF.

This clonotype was seen a handful of times. The chain links TRBV7-9 to TRBJ2-1; TRBD2 matches at 9 bases. V shed 2 bases, J shed 2 bases, and the junction held 4 bases outside the gene matches. Germline V lookup: CDR1 SEHNR, CDR2 FQNEAQ (reference sequence). CDR3 length: 16 residues. CDR3 nucleotide sequence: TGTGCCAGCAGCTTATCGAGCGGGGGGCCCTACAATGAGCAGTTCTTC. This encodes CASSLSSGGPYNEQFF.

There are many counts of this clonotype. Its ends do not fully match the called genes, so a read error is possible. The chain has TRBV24-1 and TRBJ2-5; 8 nucleotides align to TRBD2. This CDR3 has 15 amino acids. The germline V gene has CDR1 KGHDR and CDR2 SFDVKD. The CDR3 bases are TGCGCCACCAGTGATTCTATAAGCGGGGGTGAGACCCAGTACTTC. It encodes CATSDSISGGETQYF.